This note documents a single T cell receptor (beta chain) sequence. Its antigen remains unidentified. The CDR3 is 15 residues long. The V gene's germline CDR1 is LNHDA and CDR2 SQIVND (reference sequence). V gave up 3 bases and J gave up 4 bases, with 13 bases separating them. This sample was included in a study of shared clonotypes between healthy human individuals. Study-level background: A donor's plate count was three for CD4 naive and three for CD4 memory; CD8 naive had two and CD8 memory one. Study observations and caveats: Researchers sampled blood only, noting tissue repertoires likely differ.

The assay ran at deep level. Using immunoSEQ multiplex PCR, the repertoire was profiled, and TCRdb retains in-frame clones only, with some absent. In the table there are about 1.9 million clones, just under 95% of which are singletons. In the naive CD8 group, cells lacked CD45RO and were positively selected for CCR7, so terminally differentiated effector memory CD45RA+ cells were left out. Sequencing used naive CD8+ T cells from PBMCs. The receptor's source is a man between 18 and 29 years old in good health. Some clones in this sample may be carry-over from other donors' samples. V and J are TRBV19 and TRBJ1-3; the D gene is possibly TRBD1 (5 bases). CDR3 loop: CASSILAGIGNTIYF. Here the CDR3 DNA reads TGTGCCAGTAGTATTTTGGCAGGGATCGGAAACACCATATATTTT.